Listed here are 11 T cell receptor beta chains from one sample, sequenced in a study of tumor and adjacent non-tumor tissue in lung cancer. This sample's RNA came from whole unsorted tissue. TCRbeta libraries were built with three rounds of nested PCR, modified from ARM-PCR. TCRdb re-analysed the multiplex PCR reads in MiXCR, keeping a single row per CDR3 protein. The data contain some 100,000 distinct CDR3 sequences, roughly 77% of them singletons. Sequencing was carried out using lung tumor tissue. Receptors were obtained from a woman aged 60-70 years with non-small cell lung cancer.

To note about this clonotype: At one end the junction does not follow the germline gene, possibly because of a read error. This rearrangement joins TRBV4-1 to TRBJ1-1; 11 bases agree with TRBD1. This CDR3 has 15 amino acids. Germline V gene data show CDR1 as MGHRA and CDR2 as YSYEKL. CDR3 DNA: TGTGCCAGCAGCCAAGGACAGGGGGCGGAGGCTGAAGCTATCTTT. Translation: CASSQGQGAEAEAIF.

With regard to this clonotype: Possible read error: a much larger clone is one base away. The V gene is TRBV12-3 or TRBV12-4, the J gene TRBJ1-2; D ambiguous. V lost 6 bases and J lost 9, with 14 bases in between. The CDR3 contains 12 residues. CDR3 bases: TGTGCCAGCAGAGGCGGACGGAAAAGCTACACCTTC. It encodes CASRGGRKSYTF.

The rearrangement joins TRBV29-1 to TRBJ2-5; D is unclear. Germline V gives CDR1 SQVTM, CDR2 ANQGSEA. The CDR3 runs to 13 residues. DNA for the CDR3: TGCAGTGCCCTCCAACCAGGTCGGGAGACCCAGTACTTC. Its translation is CSALQPGRETQYF. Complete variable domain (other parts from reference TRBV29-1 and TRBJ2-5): SAVISQKPSRDICQRGTSLTIQCQVDSQVTMMFWYRQQPGQSLTLIATANQGSEATYESGFVIDKFPISRPNLTFSTLTVSNMSPEDSSIYLCSALQPGRETQYFGPGTRLLVL.

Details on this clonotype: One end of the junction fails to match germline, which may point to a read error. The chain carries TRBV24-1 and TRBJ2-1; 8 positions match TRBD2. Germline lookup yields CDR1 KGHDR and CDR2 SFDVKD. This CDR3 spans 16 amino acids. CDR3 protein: CATSDLQSGSYNEQLF. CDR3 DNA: TGTGCCACCAGTGATTTGCAGAGCGGGAGCTACAATGAGCAGTTGTTC.

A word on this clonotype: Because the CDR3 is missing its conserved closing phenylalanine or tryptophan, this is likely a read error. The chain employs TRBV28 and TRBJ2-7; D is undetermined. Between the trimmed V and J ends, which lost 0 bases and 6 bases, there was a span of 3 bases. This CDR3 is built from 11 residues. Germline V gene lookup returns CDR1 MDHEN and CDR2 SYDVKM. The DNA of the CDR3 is TGTGCCAGCAGTTTATGGCTCGAGCAGTACAAC. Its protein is CASSLWLEQYN.

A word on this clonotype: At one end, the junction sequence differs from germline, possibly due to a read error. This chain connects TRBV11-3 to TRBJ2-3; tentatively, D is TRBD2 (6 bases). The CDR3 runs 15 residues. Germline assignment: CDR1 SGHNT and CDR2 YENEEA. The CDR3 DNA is TGCGCAAGCAGCCCCGCCGGGCAGGGAGGTCTTACGCAGTATTTT. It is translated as CASSPAGQGGLTQYF.

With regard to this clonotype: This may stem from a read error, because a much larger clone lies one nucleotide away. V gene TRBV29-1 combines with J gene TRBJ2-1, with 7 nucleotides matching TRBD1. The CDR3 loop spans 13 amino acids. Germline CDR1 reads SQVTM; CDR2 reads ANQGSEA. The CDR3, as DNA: TGCTGCGCCGCCGGGACAGTGGGCAATGAGCAGTTCTTC. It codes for CCAAGTVGNEQFF.

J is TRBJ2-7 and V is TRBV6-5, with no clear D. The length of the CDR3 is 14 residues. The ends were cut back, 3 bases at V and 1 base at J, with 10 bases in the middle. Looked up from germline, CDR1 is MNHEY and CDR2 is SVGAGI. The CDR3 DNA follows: TGTGCCAGCAGTTATCGTCAGAAATCCTACGAGCAGTACTTC. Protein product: CASSYRQKSYEQYF.

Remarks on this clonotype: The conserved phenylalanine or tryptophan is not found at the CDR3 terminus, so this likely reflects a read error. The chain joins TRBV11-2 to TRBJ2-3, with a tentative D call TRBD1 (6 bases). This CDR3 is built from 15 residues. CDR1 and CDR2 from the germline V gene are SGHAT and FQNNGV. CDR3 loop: CACSATGTATDTQYS. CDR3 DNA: TGTGCCTGCAGCGCCACAGGGACGGCCACAGATACGCAGTATTCT.

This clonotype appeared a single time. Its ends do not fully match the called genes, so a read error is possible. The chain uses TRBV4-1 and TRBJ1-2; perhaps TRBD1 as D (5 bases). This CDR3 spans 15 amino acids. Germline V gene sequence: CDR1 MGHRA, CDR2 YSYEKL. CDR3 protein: CVSSQEESGSRGYTF. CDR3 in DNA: TGCGTCAGCAGCCAAGAGGAGTCAGGGAGCAGGGGCTACACCTTC.

CDR3 region: CASSRGRSGSYEQYF. In DNA form, the CDR3 reads TGCGCCAGCAGCCGCGGCCGTAGTGGCTCCTACGAGCAGTACTTC. The chain employs TRBV4-3 and TRBJ2-7, with no clear D. V lost 4 bases and J 0 bases, leaving 13 bases between the germline ends. The CDR3 contains 15 residues. CDR1 LGHNA and CDR2 YSLEER come from the germline V gene.